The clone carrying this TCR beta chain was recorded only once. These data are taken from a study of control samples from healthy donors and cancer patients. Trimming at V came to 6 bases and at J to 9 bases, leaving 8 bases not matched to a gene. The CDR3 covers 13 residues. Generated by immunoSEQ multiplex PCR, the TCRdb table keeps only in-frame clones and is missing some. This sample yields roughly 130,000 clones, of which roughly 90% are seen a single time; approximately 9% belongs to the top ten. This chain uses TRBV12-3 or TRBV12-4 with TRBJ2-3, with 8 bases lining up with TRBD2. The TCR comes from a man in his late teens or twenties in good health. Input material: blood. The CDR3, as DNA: TGTGCCAGCAGCCTACAGCCGGGAGGGACGCAGTATTTT. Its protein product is CASSLQPGGTQYF.